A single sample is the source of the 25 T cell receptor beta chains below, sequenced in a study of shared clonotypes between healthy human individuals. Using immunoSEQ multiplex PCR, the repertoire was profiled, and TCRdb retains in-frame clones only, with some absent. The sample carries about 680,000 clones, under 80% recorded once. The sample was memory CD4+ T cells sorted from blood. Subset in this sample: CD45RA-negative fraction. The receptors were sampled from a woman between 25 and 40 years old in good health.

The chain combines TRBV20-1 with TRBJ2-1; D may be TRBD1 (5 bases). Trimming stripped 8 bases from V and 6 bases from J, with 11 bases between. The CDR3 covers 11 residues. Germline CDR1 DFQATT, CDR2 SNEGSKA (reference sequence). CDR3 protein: CSFQGINEQFF. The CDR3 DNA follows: TGCAGTTTCCAGGGAATCAATGAGCAGTTCTTC.

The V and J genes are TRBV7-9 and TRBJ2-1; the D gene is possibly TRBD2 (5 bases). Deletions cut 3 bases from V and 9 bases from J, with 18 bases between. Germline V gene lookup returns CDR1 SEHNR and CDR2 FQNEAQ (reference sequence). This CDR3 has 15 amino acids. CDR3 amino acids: CASSFVRRMSGEQFF. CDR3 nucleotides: TGTGCCAGCAGCTTTGTCCGGCGGATGAGCGGTGAGCAGTTCTTC.

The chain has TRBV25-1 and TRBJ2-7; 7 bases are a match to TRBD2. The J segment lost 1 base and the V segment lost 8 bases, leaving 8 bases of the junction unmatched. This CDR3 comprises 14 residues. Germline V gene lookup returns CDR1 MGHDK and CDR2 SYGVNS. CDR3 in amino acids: CASGSDGRSYEQYF. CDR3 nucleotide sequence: TGTGCCAGCGGGAGTGACGGGAGGTCCTACGAGCAGTACTTC.

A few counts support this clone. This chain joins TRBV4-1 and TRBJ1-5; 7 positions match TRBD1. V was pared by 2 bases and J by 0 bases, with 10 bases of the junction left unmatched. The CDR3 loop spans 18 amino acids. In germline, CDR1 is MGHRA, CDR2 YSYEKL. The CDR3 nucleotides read TGCGCCAGCAGCCAATCTACAGGGGCGATATATAGCAATCAGCCCCAGCATTTT. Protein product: CASSQSTGAIYSNQPQHF.

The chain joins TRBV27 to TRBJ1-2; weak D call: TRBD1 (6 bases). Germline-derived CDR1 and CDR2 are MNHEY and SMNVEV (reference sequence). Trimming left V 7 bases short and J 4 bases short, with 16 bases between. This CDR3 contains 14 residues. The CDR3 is CASTPAGQRYGYTF. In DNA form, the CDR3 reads TGTGCCAGCACCCCTGCAGGACAGCGCTATGGCTACACCTTC.

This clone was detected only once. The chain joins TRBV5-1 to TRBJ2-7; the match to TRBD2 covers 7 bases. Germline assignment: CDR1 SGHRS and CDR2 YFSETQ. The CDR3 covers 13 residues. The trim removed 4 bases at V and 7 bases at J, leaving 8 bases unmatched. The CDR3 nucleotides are TGCGCCAGCAGCAACGGACTAGTGACAGAGCAGTACTTC. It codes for CASSNGLVTEQYF. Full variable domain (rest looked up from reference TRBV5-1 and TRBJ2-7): KAGVTQTPRYLIKTRGQQVTLSCSPISGHRSVSWYQQTPGQGLQFLFEYFSETQRNKGNFPGRFSGRQFSNSRSEMNVSTLELGDSALYLCASSNGLVTEQYFGPGTRLTVT.

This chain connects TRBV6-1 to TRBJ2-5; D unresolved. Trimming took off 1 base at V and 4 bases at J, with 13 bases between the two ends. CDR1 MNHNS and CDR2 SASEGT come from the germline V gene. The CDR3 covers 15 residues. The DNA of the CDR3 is TGTGCCAGCAGTGAAGAAAGGTGGGGAAGAGAGACCCAGTACTTC. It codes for CASSEERWGRETQYF.

This chain's CDR3 is CASSPHSGSPIQYF. DNA of the CDR3: TGTGCCAGCAGCCCACATTCTGGGAGTCCCATTCAGTACTTC. The chain is built from TRBV14 and TRBJ2-4; TRBD2 is a possible D gene (5 bases). Trimming took 4 bases from V and 9 from J, leaving 16 bases between them. Germline V lookup: CDR1 SGHDN, CDR2 FVKESK. The CDR3 length is 14 residues.

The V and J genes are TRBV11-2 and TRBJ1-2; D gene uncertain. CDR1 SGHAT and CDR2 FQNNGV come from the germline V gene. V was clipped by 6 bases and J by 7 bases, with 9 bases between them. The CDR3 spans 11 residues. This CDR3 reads CASSARSGYTF. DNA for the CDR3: TGTGCCAGCAGTGCAAGGAGTGGCTACACCTTC.

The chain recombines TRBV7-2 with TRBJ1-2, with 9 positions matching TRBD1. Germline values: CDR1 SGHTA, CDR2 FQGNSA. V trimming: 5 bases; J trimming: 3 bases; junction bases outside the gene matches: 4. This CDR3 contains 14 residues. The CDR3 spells CASSRGQGDYGYTF. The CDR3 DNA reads TGTGCCAGCAGCCGGGGACAGGGCGACTATGGCTACACCTTC. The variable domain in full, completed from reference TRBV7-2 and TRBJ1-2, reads GAGVSQSPSNKVTEKGKDVELRCDPISGHTALYWYRQSLGQGLEFLIYFQGNSAPDKSGLPSDRFSAERTGGSVSTLTIQRTQQEDSAVYLCASSRGQGDYGYTFGSGTRLTVV.

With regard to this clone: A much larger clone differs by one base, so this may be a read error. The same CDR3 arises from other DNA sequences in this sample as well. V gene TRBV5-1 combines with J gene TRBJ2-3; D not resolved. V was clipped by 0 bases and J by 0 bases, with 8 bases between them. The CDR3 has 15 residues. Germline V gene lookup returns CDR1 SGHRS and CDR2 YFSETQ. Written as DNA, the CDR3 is TGCGCCAGCAGCTTGGCAACAGTTAGCACAGATACGCAGTATTTT. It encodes CASSLATVSTDTQYF.

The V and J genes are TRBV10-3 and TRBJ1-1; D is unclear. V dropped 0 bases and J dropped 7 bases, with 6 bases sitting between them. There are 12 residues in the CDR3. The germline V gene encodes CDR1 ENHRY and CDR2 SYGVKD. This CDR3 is CAISESRGEAFF. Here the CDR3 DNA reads TGTGCCATCAGTGAGTCTCGTGGTGAAGCTTTCTTT.

CDR3 coding DNA: TGTGCCAGCAGCCCGGGGTCCAGGGAGTACGAGCAGTACTTC. This codes for CASSPGSREYEQYF. The chain combines TRBV27 with TRBJ2-7; possibly TRBD1 or TRBD2 for D (5 bases each). V lost 6 bases to trimming and J lost 4 bases, with 16 bases between them. Germline CDR1 reads MNHEY; CDR2 reads SMNVEV (reference sequence). The CDR3 length is 14 residues.

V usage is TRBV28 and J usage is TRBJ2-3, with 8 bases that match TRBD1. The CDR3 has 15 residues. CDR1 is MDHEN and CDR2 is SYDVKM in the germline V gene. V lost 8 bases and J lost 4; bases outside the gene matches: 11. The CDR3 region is CASCSGGLWSDTQYF. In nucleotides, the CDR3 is TGTGCCAGCTGCTCAGGGGGCTTGTGGTCAGATACGCAGTATTTT.

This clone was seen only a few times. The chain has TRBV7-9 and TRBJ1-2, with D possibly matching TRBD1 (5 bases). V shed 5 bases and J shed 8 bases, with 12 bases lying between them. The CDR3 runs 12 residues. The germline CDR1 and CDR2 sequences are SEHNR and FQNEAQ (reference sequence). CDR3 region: CASSKGQGGYTF. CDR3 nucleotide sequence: TGTGCCAGCAGCAAAGGACAAGGCGGCTACACCTTC.

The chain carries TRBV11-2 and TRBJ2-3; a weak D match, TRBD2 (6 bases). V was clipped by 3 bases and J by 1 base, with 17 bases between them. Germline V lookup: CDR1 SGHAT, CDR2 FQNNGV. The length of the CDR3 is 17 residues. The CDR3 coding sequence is TGTGCCAGCAGCTTGAAACCTCCGGGGGAGGGCACAGATACGCAGTATTTT. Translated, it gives CASSLKPPGEGTDTQYF.

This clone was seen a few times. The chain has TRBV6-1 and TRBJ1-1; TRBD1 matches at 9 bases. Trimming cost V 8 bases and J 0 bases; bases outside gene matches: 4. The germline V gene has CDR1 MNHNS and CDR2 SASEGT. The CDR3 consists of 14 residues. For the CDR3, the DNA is TGTGCCAGCCGGACAGGGGACATGAACACTGAAGCTTTCTTT. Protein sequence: CASRTGDMNTEAFF.

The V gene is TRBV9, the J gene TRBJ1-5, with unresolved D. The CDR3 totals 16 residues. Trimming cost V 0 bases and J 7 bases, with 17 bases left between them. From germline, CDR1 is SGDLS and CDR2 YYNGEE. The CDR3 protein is CASSVVWAGARQPQHF. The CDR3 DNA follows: TGTGCCAGCAGCGTAGTTTGGGCCGGAGCGAGGCAGCCCCAGCATTTT.

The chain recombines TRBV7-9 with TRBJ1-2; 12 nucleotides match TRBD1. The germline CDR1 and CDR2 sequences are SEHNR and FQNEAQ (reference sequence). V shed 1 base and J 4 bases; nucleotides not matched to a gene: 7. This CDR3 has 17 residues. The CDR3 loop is CASSLEGTGGSGYGYTF. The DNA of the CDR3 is TGTGCCAGCAGCTTAGAAGGGACAGGGGGCAGTGGCTATGGCTACACCTTC. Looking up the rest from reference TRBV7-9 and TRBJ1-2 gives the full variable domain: DTGVSQNPRHKITKRGQNVTFRCDPISEHNRLYWYRQTLGQGPEFLTYFQNEAQLEKSRLLSDRFSAERPKGSFSTLEIQRTEQGDSAMYLCASSLEGTGGSGYGYTFGSGTRLTVV.

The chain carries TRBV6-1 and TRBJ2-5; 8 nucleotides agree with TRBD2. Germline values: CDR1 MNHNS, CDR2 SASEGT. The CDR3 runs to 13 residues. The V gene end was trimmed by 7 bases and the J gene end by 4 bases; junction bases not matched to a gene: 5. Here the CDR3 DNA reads TGTGCCAGCACGGGCCGGGAGGGAGAGACCCAGTACTTC. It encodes CASTGREGETQYF.

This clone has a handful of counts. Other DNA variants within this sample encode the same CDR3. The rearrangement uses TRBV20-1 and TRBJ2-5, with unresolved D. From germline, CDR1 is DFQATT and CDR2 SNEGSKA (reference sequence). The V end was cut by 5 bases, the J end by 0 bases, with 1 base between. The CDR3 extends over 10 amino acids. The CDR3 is CSADQETQYF. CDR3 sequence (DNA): TGCAGTGCTGACCAAGAGACCCAGTACTTC.

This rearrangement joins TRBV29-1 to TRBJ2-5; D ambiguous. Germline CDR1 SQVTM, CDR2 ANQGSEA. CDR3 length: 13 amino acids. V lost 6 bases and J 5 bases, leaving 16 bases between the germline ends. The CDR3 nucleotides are TGCAGCGTAACCCTGGGATTCGCTGAGACCCAGTACTTC. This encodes CSVTLGFAETQYF.

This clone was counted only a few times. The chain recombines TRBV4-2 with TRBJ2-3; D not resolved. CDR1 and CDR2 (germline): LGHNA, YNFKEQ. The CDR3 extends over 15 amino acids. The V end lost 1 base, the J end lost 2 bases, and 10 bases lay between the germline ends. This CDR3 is CASSQGRGPTDTQYF. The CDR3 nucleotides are TGTGCCAGCAGCCAAGGGCGAGGCCCCACAGATACGCAGTATTTT.

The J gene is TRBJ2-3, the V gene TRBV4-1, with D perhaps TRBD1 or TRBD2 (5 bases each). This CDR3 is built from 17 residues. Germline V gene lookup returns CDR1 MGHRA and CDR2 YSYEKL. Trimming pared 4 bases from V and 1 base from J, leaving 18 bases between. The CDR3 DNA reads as TGCGCCAGCAGCCCCCGGGATGGCAGGGCGCGCACAGATACGCAGTATTTT. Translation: CASSPRDGRARTDTQYF.

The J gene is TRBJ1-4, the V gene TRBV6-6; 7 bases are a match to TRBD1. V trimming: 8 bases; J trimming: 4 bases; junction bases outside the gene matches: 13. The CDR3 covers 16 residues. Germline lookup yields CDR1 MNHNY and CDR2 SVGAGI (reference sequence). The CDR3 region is CASRPGQYWINEKLFF. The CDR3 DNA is TGTGCCAGCCGACCGGGACAGTACTGGATTAATGAAAAACTGTTTTTT.